This T cell receptor beta chain came from a study of lymphopenia after photon versus proton radiotherapy. Study results and caveats: In patients who died, overall survival fell as post-nadir TCR diversity dropped more. Oligoclonal CD8+ Temra expansion after nadir drove photon patients' diversity drop.

Clones were sequenced by immunoSEQ multiplex PCR, and TCRdb holds only the in-frame ones, with some missing. Of around 18,000 clones listed, roughly 84% are singletons. The V gene lost 6 bases and the J gene lost 3 bases, with 23 bases spanning the gap. Germline V gene lookup returns CDR1 MNHEY and CDR2 SMNVEV (reference sequence). The CDR3 contains 18 residues. As regards this clone: What it recognizes is unknown.

The sample here was peripheral blood, taken from a patient treated with proton-based radiotherapy. The J gene is TRBJ1-4, the V gene TRBV27, with D tentatively TRBD1 (5 bases). This TCR came from a man aged 65 to 85 with pancreatic cancer. The CDR3 here is CASSHRWRGGSANEKLFF. The CDR3 DNA follows: TGTGCCAGCAGCCACAGGTGGCGGGGCGGGTCGGCTAATGAAAAACTGTTTTTT.